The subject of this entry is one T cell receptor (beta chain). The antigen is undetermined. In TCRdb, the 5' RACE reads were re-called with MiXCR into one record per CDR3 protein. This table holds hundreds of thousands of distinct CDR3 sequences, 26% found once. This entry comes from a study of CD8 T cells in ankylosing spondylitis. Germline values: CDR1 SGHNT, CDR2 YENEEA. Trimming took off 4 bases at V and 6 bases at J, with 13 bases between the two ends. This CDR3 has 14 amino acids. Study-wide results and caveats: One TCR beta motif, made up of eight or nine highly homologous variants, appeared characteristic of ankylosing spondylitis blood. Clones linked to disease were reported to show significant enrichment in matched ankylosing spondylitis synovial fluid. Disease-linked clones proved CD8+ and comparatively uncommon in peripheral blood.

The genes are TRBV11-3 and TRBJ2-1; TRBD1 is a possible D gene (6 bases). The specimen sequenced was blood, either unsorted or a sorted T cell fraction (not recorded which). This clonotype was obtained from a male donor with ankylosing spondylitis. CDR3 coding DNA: TGTGCCAGCAGCTCCCAGGACAGCGGCAATGAGCAGTTCTTC. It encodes CASSSQDSGNEQFF.